Below, one T cell receptor (beta chain) is given with its context. Its antigen remains unidentified. The record originates from a study of OX40 agonist ivuxolimab in advanced cancers. About the study: Dose-escalation cases comprised hepatocellular carcinoma, melanoma, renal cell or head and neck cancer.

The V end lost 1 base, the J end lost 2 bases, and 10 bases lay between the germline ends. This CDR3 comprises 15 residues. Germline-derived CDR1 and CDR2 are MNHEY and SVGAGI. This table comes from immunoSEQ multiplex PCR, and its TCRdb copy is limited to in-frame clones, with some not included. Of roughly 14,000 clones detected, more than 75% appear once; the ten largest clones hold 43%. Study-wide findings and caveats: Expanded clones tended on average to be more numerous among CD8+ T cells than CD4+.

The chain recombines TRBV6-5 with TRBJ2-3; D might be TRBD1 (6 bases). Source: CD4+ or CD8+ T cells sorted from blood, taken in a trial of the OX40 agonist ivuxolimab. The receptor was isolated from an adult with an advanced solid tumor such as melanoma, head and neck, liver or kidney cancer. CDR3 region: CASSYYGQITDTQYF. Here the CDR3 DNA reads TGTGCCAGCAGTTACTACGGACAGATCACAGATACGCAGTATTTT.